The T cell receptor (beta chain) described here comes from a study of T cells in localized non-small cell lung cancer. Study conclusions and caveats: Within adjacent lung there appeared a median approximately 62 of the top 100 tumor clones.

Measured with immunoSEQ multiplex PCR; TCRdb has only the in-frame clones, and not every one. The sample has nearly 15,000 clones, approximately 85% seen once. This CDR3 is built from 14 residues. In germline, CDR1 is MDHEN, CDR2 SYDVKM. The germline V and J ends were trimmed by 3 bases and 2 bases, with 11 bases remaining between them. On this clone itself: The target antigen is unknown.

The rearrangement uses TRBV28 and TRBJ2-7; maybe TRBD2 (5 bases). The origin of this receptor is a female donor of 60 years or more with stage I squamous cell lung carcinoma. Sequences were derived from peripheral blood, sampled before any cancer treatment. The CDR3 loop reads CASSFLEATYEQYF. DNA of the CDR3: TGTGCCAGCAGTTTTCTGGAGGCCACCTACGAGCAGTACTTC.